This record looks at one T cell receptor beta chain sequence and its context. The data are from a study of shared clonotypes between healthy human individuals. V dropped 3 bases and J dropped 12 bases, with 21 bases sitting between them. Germline V gene data show CDR1 as SGHRS and CDR2 as YFSETQ. The CDR3 has 15 amino acids. At deep level, the assay was performed. DNA at roughly 0.2 ug, 25,000 to 35,000 T cell genomes, went into sorted-subset replicate PCRs. Only in-frame clones appear in the TCRdb table, and some are missing; sequencing was by immunoSEQ multiplex PCR. The sample has some 580,000 clones, approximately 97% seen once.

This sequence originates from a woman aged 25-40 years in good health. The sequencing input was naive CD4+ T cells sorted from blood. As to subset: CD45RA+ positively selected. The gene calls are TRBV5-1 and TRBJ1-4, with D possibly matching TRBD1 (5 bases). The CDR3: CASSWFQRGQSELFF. The CDR3 region has the DNA TGCGCCAGCAGCTGGTTTCAGAGGGGTCAATCAGAACTGTTTTTT. Full variable domain (rest looked up from reference TRBV5-1 and TRBJ1-4): KAGVTQTPRYLIKTRGQQVTLSCSPISGHRSVSWYQQTPGQGLQFLFEYFSETQRNKGNFPGRFSGRQFSNSRSEMNVSTLELGDSALYLCASSWFQRGQSELFFGSGTQLSVL.